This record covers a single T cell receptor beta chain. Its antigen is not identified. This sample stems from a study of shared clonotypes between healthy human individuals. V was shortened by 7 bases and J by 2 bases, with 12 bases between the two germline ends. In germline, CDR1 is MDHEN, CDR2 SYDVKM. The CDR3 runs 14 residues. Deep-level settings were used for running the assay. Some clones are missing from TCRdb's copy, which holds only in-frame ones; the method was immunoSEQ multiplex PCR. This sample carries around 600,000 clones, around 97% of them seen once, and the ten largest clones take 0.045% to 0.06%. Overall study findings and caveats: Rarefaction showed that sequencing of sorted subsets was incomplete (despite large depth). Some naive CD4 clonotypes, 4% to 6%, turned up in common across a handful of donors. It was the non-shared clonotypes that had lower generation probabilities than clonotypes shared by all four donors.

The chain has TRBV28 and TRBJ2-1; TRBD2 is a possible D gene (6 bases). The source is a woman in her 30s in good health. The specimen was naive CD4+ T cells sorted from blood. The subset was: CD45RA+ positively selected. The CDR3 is CASTIPGAYNEQFF. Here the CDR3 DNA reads TGTGCCAGCACTATTCCGGGAGCCTACAATGAGCAGTTCTTC.